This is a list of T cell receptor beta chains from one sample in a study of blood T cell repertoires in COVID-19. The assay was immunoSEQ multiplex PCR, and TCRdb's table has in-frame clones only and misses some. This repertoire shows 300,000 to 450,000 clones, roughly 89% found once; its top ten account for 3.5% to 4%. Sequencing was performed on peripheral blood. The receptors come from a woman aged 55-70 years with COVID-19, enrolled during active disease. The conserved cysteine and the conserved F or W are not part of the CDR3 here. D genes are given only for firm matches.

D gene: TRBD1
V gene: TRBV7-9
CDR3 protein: ASSSTTGNNEQF

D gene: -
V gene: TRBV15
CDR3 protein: ATSRDQGDYGYT

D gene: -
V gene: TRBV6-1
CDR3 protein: ASSEGGTYANQPQH

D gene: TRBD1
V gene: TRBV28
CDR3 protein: ASTLQGASGNTEAF

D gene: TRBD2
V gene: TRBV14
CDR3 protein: ASSQVLLAGGYNEQF

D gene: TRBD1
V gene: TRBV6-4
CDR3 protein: ASSRTGGDYGYT

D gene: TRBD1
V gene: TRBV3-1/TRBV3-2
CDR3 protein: ASSQAGTGKEQY

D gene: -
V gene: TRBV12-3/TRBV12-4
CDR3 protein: ASRPLRDSPLH

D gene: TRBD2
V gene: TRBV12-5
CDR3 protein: ASGDPGTSGPYEQY

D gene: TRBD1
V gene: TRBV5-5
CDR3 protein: ASSPPRDSEYNSPLH

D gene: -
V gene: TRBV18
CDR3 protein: ASSPGGNEKLF

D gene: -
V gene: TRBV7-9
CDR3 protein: ASSTLSYEQY

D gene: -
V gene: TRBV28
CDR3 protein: ASISSTGWGTEAF

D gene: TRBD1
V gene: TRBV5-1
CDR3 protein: ASSQTGGDYEQY

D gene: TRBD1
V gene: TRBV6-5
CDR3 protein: ASSQTGVAGYT

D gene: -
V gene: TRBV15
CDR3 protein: ATSRPPGGTNYGYT

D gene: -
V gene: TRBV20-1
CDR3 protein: SASSGGVSTDTQY

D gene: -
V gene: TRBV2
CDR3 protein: ASSSQGNTEAF

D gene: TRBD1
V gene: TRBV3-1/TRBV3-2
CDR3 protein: ASSPKPDRANTEAF

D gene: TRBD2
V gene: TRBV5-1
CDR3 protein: ASSFRGGTYEQY

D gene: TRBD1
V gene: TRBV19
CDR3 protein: ASSYRAQGVAETQY

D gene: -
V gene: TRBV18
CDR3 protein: ASSPGQGERSPLH

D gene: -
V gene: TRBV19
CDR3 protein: ASSISGGLSGNTIY

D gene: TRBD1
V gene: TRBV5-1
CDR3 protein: ASRLETGGYGYT

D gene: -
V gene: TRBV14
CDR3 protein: ASRRTGSGETQY

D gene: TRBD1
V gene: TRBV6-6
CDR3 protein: ASRGTGRPNQPQH

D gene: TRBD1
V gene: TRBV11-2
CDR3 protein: ASSSGQGNQPQH

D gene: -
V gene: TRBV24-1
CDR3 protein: ATSDHPQGPNTGELF

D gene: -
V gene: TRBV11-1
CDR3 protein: ASSLAWSGETQY

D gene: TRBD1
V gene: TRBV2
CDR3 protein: AGRQGRANEKLF

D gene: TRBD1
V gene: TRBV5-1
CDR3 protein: ASSPGTAAGYT

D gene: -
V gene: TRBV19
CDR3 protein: ASRRGAGANVLT

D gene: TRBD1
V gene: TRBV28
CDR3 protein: ASSLFEGAEGYT

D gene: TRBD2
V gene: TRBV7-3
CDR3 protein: ASSPRAGTSGYNEQF

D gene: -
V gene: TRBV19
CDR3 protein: ASSIDAGIRQPQH

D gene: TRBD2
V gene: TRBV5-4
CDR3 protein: ASSPGLASNEQF

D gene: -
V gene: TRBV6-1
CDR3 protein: ASSEEGPDTQY

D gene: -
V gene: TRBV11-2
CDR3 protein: ASSLSLPGNTIY

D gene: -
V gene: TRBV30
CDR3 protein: AWSPEANLEAF

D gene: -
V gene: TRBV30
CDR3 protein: AWSTGLQAF

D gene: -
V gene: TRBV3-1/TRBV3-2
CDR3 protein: ASSQAPGVPTGRPYEQY

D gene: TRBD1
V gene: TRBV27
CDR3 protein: ASSLTLTGATYGYT

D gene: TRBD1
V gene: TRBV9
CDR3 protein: ASSVGTGTPYNEQF

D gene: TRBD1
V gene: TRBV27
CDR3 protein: ASSFRTGGANGYT

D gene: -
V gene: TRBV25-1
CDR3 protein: ASSPWTPGYGYT

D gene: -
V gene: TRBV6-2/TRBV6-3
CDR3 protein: ASSSPDSPMNTEAF

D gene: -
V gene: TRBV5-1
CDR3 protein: ASSLGTGRETQY

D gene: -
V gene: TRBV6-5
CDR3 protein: ASIVAYEQY

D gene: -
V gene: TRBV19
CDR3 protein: ASSIGRGNTEAF

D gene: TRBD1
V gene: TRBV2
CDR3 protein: ASAAGQGQPQH

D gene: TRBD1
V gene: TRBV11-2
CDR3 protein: ASSLGVGGNYGYT

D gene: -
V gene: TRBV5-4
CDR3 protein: AGGFRGANEQY

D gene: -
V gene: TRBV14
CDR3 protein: ASSQGQLLLGSPLH

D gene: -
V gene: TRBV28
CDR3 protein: ASSPSGLIFSTNEKLF

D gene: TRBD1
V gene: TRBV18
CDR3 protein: ASSLQGADNQPQH